This T cell receptor (beta chain) was observed in a study of post-analysis software for immune sequencing data (dated by TCRdb to between 2015 and 2017). Background for the entire study: Disease courses on record covered relapsing-remitting, secondary progressive and progressive-relapsing multiple sclerosis, though some patients had no subtype annotation. Patient repertoires were compared against some twelve previously published healthy control repertoires from donors aged about 6 to 26 years. A subset of samples was prepared in parallel using single-end sample barcoding, then pooled and co-amplified after Illumina adapter ligation.

TCR beta repertoires were profiled from peripheral blood of more than ten young patients with multiple sclerosis to demonstrate the VDJtools post-analysis software. The multiple sclerosis patients were children and adolescents ranging in age from about 6 to 16 years. Libraries were built with PCR. Sequencing was performed on an Illumina HiSeq 2500. To reduce PCR and sequencing biases, unique molecular identifiers were incorporated into the TCR beta cDNA libraries. Every 1 to 10 million input T cells yielded 500,000 or so cDNA molecules, meaning each molecule approximated one T cell. Patient libraries were prepared and sequenced with the same protocol used for the earlier healthy control dataset. Within a given batch, samples were prepared together, multiplexed and sequenced on the same HiSeq lane. For the original study's pipeline: Raw barcoded reads were processed with MIGEC, and single-read molecular identifier groups were discarded before consensus assembly and CDR3 extraction. Clonotype tables were post-analysed with VDJtools, and diversity was normalized by down-sampling all datasets to the smallest sample size. In repertoire overlap clustering, CDR3 amino acid sequences, but not nucleotide sequences, were matched to correct batch-related cross-sample contamination. The public reads were reprocessed in TCRdb via fastp at Q25 and MiXCR, keeping in-frame beta chains. Duplicate CDR3 protein sequences are folded into a single record with the most common DNA and genes. The V and J calls were determined by TCRdb, not by the authors. The sample table contains hundreds of thousands of distinct CDR3 sequences; only one count was recorded for roughly 30% of them. The ten largest clones add up to around 0.55% of the sample.

For this clonotype: Its antigen has not been determined. Base quality data are lacking; no much larger clone is found one base away.

In the germline V gene (reference sequence), CDR1 corresponds to DFQATT and CDR2 to SNEGSKA. V sheds 5 bases and J sheds 5 bases, leaving 10 bases between their ends. The CDR3 covers 11 residues, taking in both the cysteine and the phenylalanine. This entry keeps only the CDR3 DNA: 33 bases, framed from base 1. Broader findings and caveats from the paper: Significantly higher frequencies in patients than in controls were found for about five TRBV segments, including TRBV5-6, TRBV5-1 and TRBV20-1. Multiple sclerosis patients had significantly lower normalized Chao1 diversity than controls, a result that suggests substantial peripheral T-cell clonal expansion. When samples were clustered directly using the F measure, samples prepared in the same batch co-clustered strongly, which prompted a batch-effect correction. The control group was slightly older than the multiple sclerosis patient group.

The source is a girl aged 5-17 years with multiple sclerosis. The sequence links TRBV20-1 to TRBJ2-7; too little of a D gene remains to name it. Sequencing was carried out using blood. DNA sequence: TGCAGTGCTCCACGTCCTGACGAGCAGTACTTC. It translates as CSAPRPDEQYF.